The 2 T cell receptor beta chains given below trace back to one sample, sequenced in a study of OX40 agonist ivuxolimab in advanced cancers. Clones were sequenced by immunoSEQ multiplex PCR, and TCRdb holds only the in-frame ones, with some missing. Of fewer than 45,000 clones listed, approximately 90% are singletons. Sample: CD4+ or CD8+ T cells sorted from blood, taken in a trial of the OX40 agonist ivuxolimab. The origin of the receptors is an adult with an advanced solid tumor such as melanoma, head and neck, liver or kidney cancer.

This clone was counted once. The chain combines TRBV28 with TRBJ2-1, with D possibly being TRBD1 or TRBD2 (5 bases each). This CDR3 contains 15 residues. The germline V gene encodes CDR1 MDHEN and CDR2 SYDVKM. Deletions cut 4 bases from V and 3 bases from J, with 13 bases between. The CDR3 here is CASSSGTLSYNEQFF. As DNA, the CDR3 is TGTGCCAGCAGTTCCGGGACCCTTAGCTACAATGAGCAGTTCTTC.

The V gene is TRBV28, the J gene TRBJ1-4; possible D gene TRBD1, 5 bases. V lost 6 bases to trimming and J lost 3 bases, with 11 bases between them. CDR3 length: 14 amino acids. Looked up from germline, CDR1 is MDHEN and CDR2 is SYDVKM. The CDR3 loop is CASRGVQANEKLFF. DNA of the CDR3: TGTGCCAGCAGGGGGGTACAAGCTAATGAAAAACTGTTTTTT.